The TCR beta chain under discussion was sequenced for a study of cytomegalovirus exposure and HLA in healthy donors. CDR3 length equals 16 residues. CDR1 is SGHDT, CDR2 YYEEEE, per germline. Trimming cost V 0 bases and J 5 bases, with 17 bases left between them. Primers: 60 Vbeta forward and 13 Jbeta reverse. Repertoires were generated with immunoSEQ multiplex PCR, while TCRdb's copy carries only in-frame clones and drops some. Among about 200,000 clones listed, around four fifths were seen once. Comment on this clone: As yet, its antigen is unknown.

General study findings and limits: Most of the TCR beta V segments (in an earlier analysis) were productive either about 90% or about 30% of the time. Common viral pathogens seemed, in a later analysis, to connect with several of the most significant clusters. In most subjects, TCR beta sequences reportedly gave accurate predictions of HLA-A and HLA-B alleles.

This receptor was taken from a woman in her forties or fifties in good health and CMV-seropositive. This chain connects TRBV5-6 to TRBJ2-5; weak D call: TRBD2 (5 bases). Sequenced material: PBMCs. The CDR3 coding sequence is TGTGCCAGCAGCTTGGAATGGGGAGAGGTCCAGGAGACCCAGTACTTC. Amino acid sequence: CASSLEWGEVQETQYF.